Below, 13 T cell receptor beta chains from the same sample are listed, as sequenced in a study of blood T cell repertoires in COVID-19. Profiled with immunoSEQ multiplex PCR; TCRdb holds only in-frame clones, not every one. Among 60,000 to 80,000 clones listed, roughly 85% were seen once. Sequencing was done on a sample of peripheral blood. These receptors came from a woman of 80 years or more with acute or convalescent COVID-19.

The J gene is TRBJ1-1, the V gene TRBV5-1; 8 bases are a match to TRBD1. This CDR3 spans 13 amino acids. V lost 2 bases and J lost 10; bases outside the gene matches: 7. Germline-derived CDR1 and CDR2 are SGHRS and YFSETQ. CDR3 nucleotides: TGCGCCAGCAGCTTCAGGGGGCGATGGGGAGCTTTCTTT. This translates into CASSFRGRWGAFF.

This sequence joins TRBV6-4 and TRBJ1-3; D is unresolved. This CDR3 has 15 amino acids. Trimming removed 4 bases at V and 0 bases at J, with 10 bases between. Germline V gene lookup returns CDR1 MRHNA and CDR2 SNTAGT. The CDR3 reads CASSAEHGSGNTIYF. CDR3 in DNA: TGTGCCAGCAGTGCCGAGCACGGCTCTGGAAACACCATATATTTT.

V gene TRBV7-9 combines with J gene TRBJ2-7, with D possibly being TRBD1 (7 bases). The CDR3 totals 15 residues. Germline assignment: CDR1 SEHNR and CDR2 FQNEAQ (reference sequence). The V gene lost 5 bases and the J gene lost 6 bases, with 20 bases spanning the gap. CDR3 coding DNA: TGTGCCAGCAGCCCCCCAGGCAGGGGGGTCCTCGAGCAGTACTTC. Its protein product is CASSPPGRGVLEQYF.

This rearrangement joins TRBV5-4 to TRBJ2-3; D is possibly TRBD1 (7 bases). CDR1 SGHNT and CDR2 YYREEE come from the germline V gene (reference sequence). Trimming shortened V by 2 bases and J by 8 bases, and 21 bases separated the two germline ends. CDR3 length: 16 amino acids. CDR3 DNA: TGTGCCAGCAGCTTCCCCAGGGGGGTATCTTCGGGTACGCAGTATTTT. As protein: CASSFPRGVSSGTQYF. Together with reference TRBV5-4 and TRBJ2-3, the CDR3 gives the full variable domain: ETGVTQSPTHLIKTRGQQVTLRCSSQSGHNTVSWYQQALGQGPQFIFQYYREEENGRGNFPPRFSGLQFPNYSSELNVNALELDDSALYLCASSFPRGVSSGTQYFGPGTRLTVL.

The genes are TRBV6-4 and TRBJ1-1, with 9 nucleotides matching TRBD1. Looked up from germline, CDR1 is MRHNA and CDR2 is SNTAGT. V was clipped by 6 bases and J by 3 bases; unmatched bases: 8. The CDR3 is 15 residues long. The CDR3 region has the DNA TGTGCCAGCAGGGGACAGGGTGGGATGGACACTGAAGCTTTCTTT. Translation: CASRGQGGMDTEAFF.

The chain uses TRBV28 and TRBJ2-3; a weak D match, TRBD1 (6 bases). With 4 bases removed from V and 12 bases from J, the gap between germline ends came to 11 bases. This CDR3 comprises 11 residues. From germline, CDR1 is MDHEN and CDR2 SYDVKM. The CDR3 here is CASSSRQDQYF. CDR3 coding DNA: TGTGCCAGCAGTTCCCGACAGGACCAGTATTTT.

The chain joins TRBV7-3 to TRBJ2-7; 14 nucleotides line up with TRBD2. J was trimmed by 5 bases and V by 4 bases; bases with no gene match: 1. CDR1 and CDR2 (germline): SGHTA, FQGTGA. The CDR3 has 14 residues. The CDR3 region has the DNA TGTGCCAGCAGCTCGGGACTAGCGGGAGACGAGCAGTACTTC. Translated, it gives CASSSGLAGDEQYF.

CDR3 sequence reads: CASSLRGQGTSPLHF. CDR3 sequence (DNA): TGTGCCAGCAGCTTAAGAGGACAGGGAACTTCACCCCTCCACTTT. The chain recombines TRBV7-9 with TRBJ1-6; 8 bases agree with TRBD1. The V gene end was trimmed by 2 bases and the J gene end by 9 bases; junction bases not matched to a gene: 6. Germline CDR1 SEHNR, CDR2 FQNEAQ (reference sequence). CDR3 length equals 15 residues.

This clone was seen once. The DNA for the CDR3 is TGTGCCAGCAGCGAACAACTAAGGGAGTCTTTACAGCCCCAGCATTTT. It translates to CASSEQLRESLQPQHF. This sequence joins TRBV5-6 and TRBJ1-5; D is unresolved. The V end was cut by 4 bases, the J end by 7 bases, with 21 bases between. There are 16 residues in the CDR3. In germline, CDR1 is SGHDT, CDR2 YYEEEE. The whole variable domain, filled in from reference TRBV5-6 and TRBJ1-5, reads DAGVTQSPTHLIKTRGQQVTLRCSPKSGHDTVSWYQQALGQGPQFIFQYYEEEERQRGNFPDRFSGHQFPNYSSELNVNALLLGDSALYLCASSEQLRESLQPQHFGDGTRLSIL.

This rearrangement joins TRBV13 to TRBJ2-7; D remains ambiguous. CDR1 is PRHDT, CDR2 FYEKMQ, per germline (reference sequence). The CDR3 sequence is 12 residues long. Trimming removed 3 bases at V and 7 bases at J, with 10 bases between. The CDR3: CASSFSYSEQYF. CDR3 bases: TGTGCCAGCAGCTTTTCATACTCTGAGCAGTACTTC. Complete variable domain (other parts from reference TRBV13 and TRBJ2-7): AAGVIQSPRHLIKEKRETATLKCYPIPRHDTVYWYQQGPGQDPQFLISFYEKMQSDKGSIPDRFSAQQFSDYHSELNMSSLELGDSALYFCASSFSYSEQYFGPGTRLTVT.

J is TRBJ1-2 and V is TRBV19, with D uncertain. The CDR3 extends over 16 amino acids. The germline gives CDR1 LNHDA, CDR2 SQIVND (reference sequence). Deletions cut 0 bases from V and 8 bases from J, with 19 bases between. In DNA, the CDR3 is TGTGCCAGTAGTATAGATCTAAAGGAGGTTGGGTACGGCTACACCTTC. This translates into CASSIDLKEVGYGYTF.

There are a few counts of this clone. The rearrangement joins TRBV10-1 to TRBJ2-3; TRBD2 aligns across 7 bases. The CDR3 has 15 residues. Losses at the gene ends were 3 bases for V and 5 bases for J; bases not matched to a gene: 8. The V gene's germline CDR1 is WNHNN and CDR2 SYGVQD (reference sequence). CDR3 bases: TGCGCCAGCAGTGATCCGGCGGGAGTGGTAGATACGCAGTATTTT. It codes for CASSDPAGVVDTQYF.

This chain links TRBV12-3 or TRBV12-4 with TRBJ1-1, with 7 bases that match TRBD1. J gave up 4 bases and V 9 bases, and 8 bases lay outside the gene matches. The CDR3 length is 13 residues. CDR3 bases: TGTGCCAGTACGACAGGGTTTGGCACTGAAGCTTTCTTT. It codes for CASTTGFGTEAFF.